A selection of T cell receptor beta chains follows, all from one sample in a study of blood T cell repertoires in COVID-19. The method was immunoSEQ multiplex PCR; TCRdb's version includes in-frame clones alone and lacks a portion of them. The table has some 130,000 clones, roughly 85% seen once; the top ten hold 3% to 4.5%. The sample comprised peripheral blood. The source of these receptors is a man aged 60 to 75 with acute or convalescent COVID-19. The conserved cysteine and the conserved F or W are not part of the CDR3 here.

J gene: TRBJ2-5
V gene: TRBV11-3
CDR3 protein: ASSPGGGSVETQY

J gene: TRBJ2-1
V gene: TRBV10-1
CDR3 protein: ASSVPTSGRWAGQF

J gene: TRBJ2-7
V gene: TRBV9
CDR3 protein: ASSPGGQGVDEQY

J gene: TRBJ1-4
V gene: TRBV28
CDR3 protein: ASSRTGPNEKLF

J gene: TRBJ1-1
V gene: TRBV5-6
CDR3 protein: ASSARVMNTEAF

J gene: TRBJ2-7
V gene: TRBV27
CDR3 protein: ASSFSGAPGEQY

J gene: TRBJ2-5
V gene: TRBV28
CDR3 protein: ASSLFAAEETQY

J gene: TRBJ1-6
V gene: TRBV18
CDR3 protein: ASSSTGSPYNSPLH

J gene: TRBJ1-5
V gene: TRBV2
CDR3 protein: ASSEAPGQPQH

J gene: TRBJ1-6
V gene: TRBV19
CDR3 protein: ASSLQGTRGNSPLH

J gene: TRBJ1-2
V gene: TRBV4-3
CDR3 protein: ASSQEVRNYGYT

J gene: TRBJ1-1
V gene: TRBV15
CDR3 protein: ATSRDRGNTEAF